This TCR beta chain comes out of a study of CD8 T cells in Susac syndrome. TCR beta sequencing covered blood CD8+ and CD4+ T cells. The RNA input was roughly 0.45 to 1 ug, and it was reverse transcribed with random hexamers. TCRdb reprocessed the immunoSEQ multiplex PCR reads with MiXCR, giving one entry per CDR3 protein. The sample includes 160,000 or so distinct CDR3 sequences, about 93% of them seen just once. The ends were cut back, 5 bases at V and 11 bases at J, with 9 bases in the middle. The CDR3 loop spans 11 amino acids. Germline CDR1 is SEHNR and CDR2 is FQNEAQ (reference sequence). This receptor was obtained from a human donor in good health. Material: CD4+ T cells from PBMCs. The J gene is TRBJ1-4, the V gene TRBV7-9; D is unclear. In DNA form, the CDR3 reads TGTGCCAGCAGCCTCGGATGGAAACTGTTTTTT. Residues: CASSLGWKLFF.